Listed below are T cell receptor beta chains from one sample, sequenced in a study of shared clonotypes between healthy human individuals. Produced via immunoSEQ multiplex PCR; TCRdb's table is partial and in-frame only. The sample contains approximately 2,000,000 clones, approximately 90% of which appear only once. Sequencing was done on a sample of naive CD4+ T cells from PBMCs. The receptors were gathered from a man aged 18-30 years in good health. Some clones in this sample may be carry-over from other donors' samples. The CDR3 runs from the conserved cysteine through the conserved F or W. The D gene is left open where the match is weak. Some rows have no size entry. The others give once, few or many, or a class for an expanded clone.

V: TRBV6-5
size: -
J: TRBJ2-7
D: TRBD1
CDR3: CASSQTGQATGQYF
DNA: TGTGCCAGCAGTCAGACCGGACAGGCCACCGGGCAGTACTTC

V: TRBV19
size: -
J: TRBJ1-5
D: -
CDR3: CASSISWMGRGQPQHF
DNA: TGTGCCAGTAGTATTTCTTGGATGGGGAGGGGTCAGCCCCAGCATTTT

V: TRBV29-1
size: -
J: TRBJ2-5
D: -
CDR3: CSVPPRRETQYF
DNA: TGCAGCGTTCCCCCCCGTCGGGAGACCCAGTACTTC

V: TRBV28
size: -
J: TRBJ2-7
D: TRBD1
CDR3: CASSFLRTGSHEQYF
DNA: TGTGCCAGCAGTTTTCTCCGGACAGGGTCCCACGAGCAGTACTTC

V: TRBV29-1
size: -
J: TRBJ2-1
D: -
CDR3: CSVDSVVNEQFF
DNA: TGCAGCGTTGATAGTGTGGTCAATGAGCAGTTCTTC

V: TRBV6-5
size: -
J: TRBJ1-2
D: TRBD1
CDR3: CASRRTGDLYGYTF
DNA: TGTGCCAGCAGAAGGACAGGAGACCTTTATGGCTACACCTTC

V: TRBV28
size: few
J: TRBJ1-1
D: -
CDR3: CASSWVNTEAFF
DNA: TGTGCCAGCAGTTGGGTGAACACTGAAGCTTTCTTT

V: TRBV13
size: -
J: TRBJ2-2
D: -
CDR3: CASSSPRGRAVRGGELFF
DNA: TGTGCCAGCAGCTCGCCCAGGGGGAGGGCCGTCAGGGGCGGGGAGCTGTTTTTT

V: TRBV5-1
size: once
J: TRBJ1-4
D: TRBD1
CDR3: CASSSAGTGDPTNEKLFF
DNA: TGCGCCAGCAGCTCCGCCGGGACAGGGGACCCAACTAATGAAAAACTGTTTTTT

V: TRBV29-1
size: once
J: TRBJ2-5
D: TRBD2
CDR3: CSASPLAGPGKTQYF
DNA: TGCAGCGCTTCTCCCCTAGCGGGACCGGGGAAGACCCAGTACTTC

V: TRBV18
size: once
J: TRBJ2-7
D: -
CDR3: CASSEVGVAYEQYF
DNA: TGTGCCAGCTCAGAGGTCGGGGTAGCCTACGAGCAGTACTTC

V: TRBV28
size: -
J: TRBJ1-5
D: -
CDR3: CASSLAGGGGIQPQHF
DNA: TGTGCCAGCAGTTTAGCTGGGGGTGGTGGGATTCAGCCCCAGCATTTT

V: TRBV5-1
size: -
J: TRBJ1-1
D: -
CDR3: CASSLSFLIDEAFF
DNA: TGCGCCAGCAGCTTGAGTTTTTTGATAGATGAAGCTTTCTTT

V: TRBV7-2
size: -
J: TRBJ2-3
D: -
CDR3: CAGGISGLDTDTQYF
DNA: TGTGCCGGCGGTATTTCGGGACTGGACACAGATACGCAGTATTTT

V: TRBV9
size: many
J: TRBJ1-1
D: -
CDR3: CASSVGGTTREAFF
DNA: TGTGCCAGCAGCGTAGGCGGGACCACCCGAGAGGCTTTCTTT

V: TRBV6-6
size: once
J: TRBJ2-7
D: TRBD2
CDR3: CASSYTSGSDEQYF
DNA: TGTGCCAGCAGTTACACTAGCGGGAGTGATGAGCAGTACTTC

V: TRBV28
size: -
J: TRBJ2-1
D: TRBD2
CDR3: CASRSLGGWEGLIYNEQFF
DNA: TGTGCCAGCAGGAGTTTGGGAGGTTGGGAGGGCCTAATCTACAATGAGCAGTTCTTC

V: TRBV9
size: -
J: TRBJ2-7
D: TRBD1
CDR3: CASSDPDRGVYEQYF
DNA: TGTGCCAGCAGCGACCCGGACAGGGGAGTCTACGAGCAGTACTTC